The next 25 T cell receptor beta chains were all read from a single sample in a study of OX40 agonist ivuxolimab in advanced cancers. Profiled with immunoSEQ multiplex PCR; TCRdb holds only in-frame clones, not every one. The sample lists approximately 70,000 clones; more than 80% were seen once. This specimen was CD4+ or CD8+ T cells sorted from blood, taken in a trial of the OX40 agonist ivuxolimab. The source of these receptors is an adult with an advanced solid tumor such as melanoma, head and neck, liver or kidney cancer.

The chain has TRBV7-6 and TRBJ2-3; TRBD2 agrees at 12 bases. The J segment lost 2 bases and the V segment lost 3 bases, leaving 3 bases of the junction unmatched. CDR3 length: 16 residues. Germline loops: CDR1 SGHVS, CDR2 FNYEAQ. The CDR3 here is CASSFTSGRPTDTQYF. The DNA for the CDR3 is TGTGCCAGCAGCTTTACTAGCGGGAGGCCCACAGATACGCAGTATTTT.

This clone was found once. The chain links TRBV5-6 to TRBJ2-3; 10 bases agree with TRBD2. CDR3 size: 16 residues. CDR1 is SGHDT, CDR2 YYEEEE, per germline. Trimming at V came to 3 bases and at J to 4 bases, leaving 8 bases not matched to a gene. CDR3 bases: TGTGCCAGCAGCTCCGGCGGGCTAGCGGGAGCAGATACGCAGTATTTT. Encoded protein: CASSSGGLAGADTQYF.

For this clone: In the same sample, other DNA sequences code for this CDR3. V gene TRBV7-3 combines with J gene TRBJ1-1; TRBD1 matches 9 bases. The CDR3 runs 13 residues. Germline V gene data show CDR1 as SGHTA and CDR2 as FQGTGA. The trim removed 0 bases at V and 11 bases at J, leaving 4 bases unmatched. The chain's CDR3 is CASSLTRDRAAFF. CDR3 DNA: TGTGCCAGCAGCTTAACCCGGGACAGGGCTGCTTTCTTT. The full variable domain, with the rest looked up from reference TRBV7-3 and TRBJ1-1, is GAGVSQTPSNKVTEKGKYVELRCDPISGHTALYWYRQSLGQGPEFLIYFQGTGAADDSGLPNDRFFAVRPEGSVSTLKIQRTERGDSAVYLCASSLTRDRAAFFGQGTRLTVV.

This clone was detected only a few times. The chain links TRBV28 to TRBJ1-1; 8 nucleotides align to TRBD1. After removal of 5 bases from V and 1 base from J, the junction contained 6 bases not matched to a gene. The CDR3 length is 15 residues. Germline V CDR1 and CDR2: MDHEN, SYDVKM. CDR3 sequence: CASSTRTGRNTEAFF. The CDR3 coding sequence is TGTGCCAGCAGTACCAGGACAGGGAGGAACACTGAAGCTTTCTTT.

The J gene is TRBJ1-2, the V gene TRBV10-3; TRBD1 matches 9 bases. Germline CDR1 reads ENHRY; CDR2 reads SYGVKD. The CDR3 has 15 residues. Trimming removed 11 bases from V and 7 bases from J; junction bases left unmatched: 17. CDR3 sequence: CAPRDRELSKGGYTF. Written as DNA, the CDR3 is TGTGCCCCACGGGACAGGGAACTCTCGAAGGGTGGCTACACCTTC.

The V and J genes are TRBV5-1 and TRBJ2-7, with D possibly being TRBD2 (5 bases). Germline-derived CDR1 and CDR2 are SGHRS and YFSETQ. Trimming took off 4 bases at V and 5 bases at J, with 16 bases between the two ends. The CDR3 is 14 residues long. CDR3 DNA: TGCGCCAGCAGCCCCGTTCGGGATCCCCACGAGCAGTACTTC. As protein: CASSPVRDPHEQYF.

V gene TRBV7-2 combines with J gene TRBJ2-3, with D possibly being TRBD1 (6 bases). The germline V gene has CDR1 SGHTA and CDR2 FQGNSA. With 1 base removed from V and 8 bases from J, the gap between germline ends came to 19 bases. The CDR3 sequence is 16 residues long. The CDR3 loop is CASSLGTGHYTGTQYF. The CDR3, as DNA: TGTGCCAGCAGCTTAGGAACGGGACATTATACCGGTACGCAGTATTTT.

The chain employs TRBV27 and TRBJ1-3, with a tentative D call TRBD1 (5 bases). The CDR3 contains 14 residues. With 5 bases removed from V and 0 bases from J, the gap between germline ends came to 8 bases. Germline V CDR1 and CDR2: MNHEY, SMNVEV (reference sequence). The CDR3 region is CASSRGGSGNTIYF. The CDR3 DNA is TGTGCCAGCAGTCGGGGCGGCTCTGGAAACACCATATATTTT.

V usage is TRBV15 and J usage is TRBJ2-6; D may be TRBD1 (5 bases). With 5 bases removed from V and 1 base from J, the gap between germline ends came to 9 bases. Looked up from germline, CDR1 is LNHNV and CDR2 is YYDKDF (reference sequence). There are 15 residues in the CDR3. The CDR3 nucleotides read TGTGCCACCAGCCTTAGGGGATCTGGGGCCAACGTCCTGACTTTC. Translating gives CATSLRGSGANVLTF.

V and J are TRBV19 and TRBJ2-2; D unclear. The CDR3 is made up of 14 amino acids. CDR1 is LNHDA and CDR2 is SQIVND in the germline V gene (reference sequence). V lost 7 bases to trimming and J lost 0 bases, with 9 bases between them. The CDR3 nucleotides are TGTGCCAGTATTCGGCAGGCGAACACCGGGGAGCTGTTTTTT. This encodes CASIRQANTGELFF. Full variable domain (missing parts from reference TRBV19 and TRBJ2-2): DGGITQSPKYLFRKEGQNVTLSCEQNLNHDAMYWYRQDPGQGLRLIYYSQIVNDFQKGDIAEGYSVSREKKESFPLTVTSAQKNPTAFYLCASIRQANTGELFFGEGSRLTVL.

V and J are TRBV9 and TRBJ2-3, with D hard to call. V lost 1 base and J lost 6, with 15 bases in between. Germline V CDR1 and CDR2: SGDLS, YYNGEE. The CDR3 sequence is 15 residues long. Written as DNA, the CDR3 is TGTGCCAGCAGCGTACTGGGAAGACATCGGGATACGCAGTATTTT. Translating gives CASSVLGRHRDTQYF.

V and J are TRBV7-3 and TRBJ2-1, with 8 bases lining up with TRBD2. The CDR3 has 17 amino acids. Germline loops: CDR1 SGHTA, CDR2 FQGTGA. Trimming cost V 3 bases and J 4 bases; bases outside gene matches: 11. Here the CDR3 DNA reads TGTGCCAGCAGCTTGGGCATAGGCGGGAGGACTTACAATGAGCAGTTCTTC. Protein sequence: CASSLGIGGRTYNEQFF.

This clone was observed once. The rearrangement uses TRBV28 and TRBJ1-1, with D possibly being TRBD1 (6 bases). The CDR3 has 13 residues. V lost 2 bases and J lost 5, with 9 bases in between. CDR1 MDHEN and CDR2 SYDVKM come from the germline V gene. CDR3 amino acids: CASSLEGGTEAFF. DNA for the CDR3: TGTGCCAGCAGTTTAGAGGGGGGGACTGAAGCTTTCTTT.

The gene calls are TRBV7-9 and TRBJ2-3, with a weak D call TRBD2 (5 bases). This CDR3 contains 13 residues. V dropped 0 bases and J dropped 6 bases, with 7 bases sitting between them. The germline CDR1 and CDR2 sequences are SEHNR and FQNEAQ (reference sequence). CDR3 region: CASSLAPGDTQYF. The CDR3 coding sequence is TGTGCCAGCAGCTTAGCGCCGGGGGATACGCAGTATTTT.

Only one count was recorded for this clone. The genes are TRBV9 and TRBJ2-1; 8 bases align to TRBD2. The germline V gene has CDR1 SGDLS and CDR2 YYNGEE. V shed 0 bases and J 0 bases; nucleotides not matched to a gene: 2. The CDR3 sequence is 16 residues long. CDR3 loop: CASSVGSGGSYNEQFF. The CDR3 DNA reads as TGTGCCAGCAGCGTAGGAAGCGGGGGCTCCTACAATGAGCAGTTCTTC. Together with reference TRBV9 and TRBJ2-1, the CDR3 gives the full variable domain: DSGVTQTPKHLITATGQRVTLRCSPRSGDLSVYWYQQSLDQGLQFLIQYYNGEERAKGNILERFSAQQFPDLHSELNLSSLELGDSALYFCASSVGSGGSYNEQFFGPGTRLTVL.

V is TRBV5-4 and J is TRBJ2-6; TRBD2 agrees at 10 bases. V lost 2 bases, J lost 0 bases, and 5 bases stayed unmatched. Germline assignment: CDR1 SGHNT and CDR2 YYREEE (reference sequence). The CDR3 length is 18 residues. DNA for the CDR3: TGTGCCAGCAGCTTTGGACTAGCGGAGATCTCTGGGGCCAACGTCCTGACTTTC. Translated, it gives CASSFGLAEISGANVLTF. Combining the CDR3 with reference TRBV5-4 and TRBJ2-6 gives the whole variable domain ETGVTQSPTHLIKTRGQQVTLRCSSQSGHNTVSWYQQALGQGPQFIFQYYREEENGRGNFPPRFSGLQFPNYSSELNVNALELDDSALYLCASSFGLAEISGANVLTFGAGSRLTVL.

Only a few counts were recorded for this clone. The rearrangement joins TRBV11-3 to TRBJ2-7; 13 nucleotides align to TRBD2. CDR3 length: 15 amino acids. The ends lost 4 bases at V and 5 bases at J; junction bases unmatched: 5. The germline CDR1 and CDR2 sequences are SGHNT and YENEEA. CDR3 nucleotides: TGTGCCAGCAGCTGGGGACTAGCGGGACTCAACGAGCAGTACTTC. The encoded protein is CASSWGLAGLNEQYF.

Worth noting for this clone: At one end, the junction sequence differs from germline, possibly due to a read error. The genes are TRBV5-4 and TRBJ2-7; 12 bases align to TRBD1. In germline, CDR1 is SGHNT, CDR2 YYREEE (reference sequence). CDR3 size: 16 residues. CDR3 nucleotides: TGCGCCAGCAGCCAAGGGGTGGGACAGGGGGCCCACGAGCAGTACTTC. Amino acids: CASSQGVGQGAHEQYF. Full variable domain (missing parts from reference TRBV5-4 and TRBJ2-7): ETGVTQSPTHLIKTRGQQVTLRCSSQSGHNTVSWYQQALGQGPQFIFQYYREEENGRGNFPPRFSGLQFPNYSSELNVNALELDDSALYLCASSQGVGQGAHEQYFGPGTRLTVT.

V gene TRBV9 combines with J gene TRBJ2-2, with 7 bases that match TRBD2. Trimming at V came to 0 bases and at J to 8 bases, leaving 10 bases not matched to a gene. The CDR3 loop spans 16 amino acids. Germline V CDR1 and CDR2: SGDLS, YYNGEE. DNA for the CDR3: TGTGCCAGCAGCGTAGTTCTAGCGGCCGGTGGTGGGGAGCTGTTTTTT. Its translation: CASSVVLAAGGGELFF.

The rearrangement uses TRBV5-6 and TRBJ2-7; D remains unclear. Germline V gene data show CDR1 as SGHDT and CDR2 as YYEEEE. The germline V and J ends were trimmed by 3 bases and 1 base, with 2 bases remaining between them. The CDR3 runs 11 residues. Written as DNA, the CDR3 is TGTGCCAGCAGCTCATCCTACGAGCAGTACTTC. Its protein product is CASSSSYEQYF.

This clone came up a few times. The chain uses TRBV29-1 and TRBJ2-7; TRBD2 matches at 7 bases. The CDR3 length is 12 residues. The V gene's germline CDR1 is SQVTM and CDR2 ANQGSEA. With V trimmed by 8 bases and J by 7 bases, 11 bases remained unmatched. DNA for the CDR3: TGCAGCCCGCGTTGGGGGAGGGGTGAGCAGTACTTC. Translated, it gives CSPRWGRGEQYF.

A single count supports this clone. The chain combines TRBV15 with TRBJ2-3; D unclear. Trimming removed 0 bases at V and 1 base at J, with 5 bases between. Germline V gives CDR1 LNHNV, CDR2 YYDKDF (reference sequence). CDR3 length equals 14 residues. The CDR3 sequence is CATSRELRTDTQYF. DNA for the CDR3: TGTGCCACCAGCAGAGAACTCCGCACAGATACGCAGTATTTT.

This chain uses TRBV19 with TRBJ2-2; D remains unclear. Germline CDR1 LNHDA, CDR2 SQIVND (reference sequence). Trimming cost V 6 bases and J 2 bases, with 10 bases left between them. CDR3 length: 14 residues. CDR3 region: CASRTLANTGELFF. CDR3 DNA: TGTGCCAGTAGGACCCTCGCAAACACCGGGGAGCTGTTTTTT.

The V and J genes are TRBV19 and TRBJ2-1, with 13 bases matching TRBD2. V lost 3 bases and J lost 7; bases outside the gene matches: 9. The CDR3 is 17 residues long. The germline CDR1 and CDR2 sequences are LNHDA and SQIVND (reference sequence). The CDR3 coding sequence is TGTGCCAGTAGTATTGAAACTAGCGGGAGGGCCAAAAATGAGCAGTTCTTC. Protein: CASSIETSGRAKNEQFF. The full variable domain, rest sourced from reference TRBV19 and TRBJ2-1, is DGGITQSPKYLFRKEGQNVTLSCEQNLNHDAMYWYRQDPGQGLRLIYYSQIVNDFQKGDIAEGYSVSREKKESFPLTVTSAQKNPTAFYLCASSIETSGRAKNEQFFGPGTRLTVL.

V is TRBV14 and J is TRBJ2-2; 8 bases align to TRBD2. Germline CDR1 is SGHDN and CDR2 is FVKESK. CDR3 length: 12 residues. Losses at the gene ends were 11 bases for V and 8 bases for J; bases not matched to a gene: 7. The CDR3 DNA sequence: TGTGCCGGGGGTGTAGCGGGAGGGGAGCTGTTTTTT. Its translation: CAGGVAGGELFF.